A single sample is the source of the 13 T cell receptor beta chains below, sequenced in a study of CD4 and CD8 cells across lung adenocarcinoma regions. TCRdb ran MiXCR on the PCR reads and lists one entry per CDR3 protein. The sample has about 25,000 distinct CDR3 sequences; approximately 51% are singletons. The sample was CD8+ T cells from the center of a lung tumor. The receptor source for this set is a male donor with lung adenocarcinoma. The CD4 and CD8 labels of this study may be unreliable.

The genes are TRBV27 and TRBJ2-6; no firm D call. Trimming removed 2 bases at V and 0 bases at J, with 5 bases between. Germline CDR1 MNHEY, CDR2 SMNVEV (reference sequence). This CDR3 is built from 15 residues. CDR3 in DNA: TGTGCCAGCAGTTTACACCCCTCTGGGGCCAACGTCCTGACTTTC. This translates into CASSLHPSGANVLTF.

This chain links TRBV7-2 with TRBJ2-1, with D possibly TRBD1 on 5 matching bases. Germline V gives CDR1 SGHTA, CDR2 FQGNSA. Trimming removed 2 bases from V and 8 bases from J, with 10 bases in between. This CDR3 is built from 13 residues. The CDR3 here is CASSLMGPDEQFF. DNA of the CDR3: TGTGCCAGCAGCTTAATGGGGCCCGATGAGCAGTTCTTC.

Many counts were recorded for this clonotype. CDR3 nucleotide sequence: TGTGCCAGCAGTGACAGCGGGCGGACCTACGAGCAGTACTTC. Protein product: CASSDSGRTYEQYF. The rearrangement uses TRBV6-1 and TRBJ2-1, with D perhaps TRBD2 (6 bases). The J call may be in error: the DNA end matches TRBJ2-7 better. The CDR3 runs to 14 residues. Per the germline V gene, CDR1 is MNHNS and CDR2 is SASEGT.

In regard to this clonotype: Its ends do not fully match the called genes, so a read error is possible. The chain links TRBV27 to TRBJ2-3, with TRBD2 identical over 7 bases. CDR3 length: 14 residues. From germline, CDR1 is MNHEY and CDR2 SMNVEV (reference sequence). The CDR3 loop is CAGTRLAAKNTQYF. The DNA for the CDR3 is TGTGCCGGCACGCGCCTAGCGGCCAAAAATACGCAGTATTTC.

This clonotype was observed many times. J is TRBJ2-2 and V is TRBV6-1; 14 bases line up with TRBD2. CDR3 length: 19 residues. With V trimmed by 6 bases and J by 8 bases, 17 bases remained unmatched. Germline assignment: CDR1 MNHNS and CDR2 SASEGT. The CDR3 coding sequence is TGTGCCAGCAGGCCGGGACTAGCGGGAGAATTTGCGATGGTAGGGGAGCTGTTTTTT. Residues: CASRPGLAGEFAMVGELFF.

Many counts were recorded for this clonotype. The V call is TRBV6-5, the J call TRBJ2-6; 8 bases map to TRBD1. The CDR3 loop spans 15 amino acids. CDR1 and CDR2 (germline): MNHEY, SVGAGI. Trimming at V came to 2 bases and at J to 3 bases, leaving 0 bases not matched to a gene. Here the CDR3 reads CASSYGQGGANVLTF. CDR3 DNA sequence: TGTGCCAGCAGTTACGGACAGGGTGGGGCCAACGTCCTGACTTTC.

This chain connects TRBV6-2 or TRBV6-3 to TRBJ1-5, with TRBD1 matching over 10 bases. J lost 6 bases, V lost 4 bases, and 15 bases had no gene match. The CDR3 consists of 18 residues. Germline values: CDR1 MNHEY, CDR2 SVGEGT. The CDR3 DNA reads TGTGCCAGCAGTTTCCGGCCGACAGGGGGCTGCATGGCTCAGCCCCAGCATTTT. Its translation is CASSFRPTGGCMAQPQHF.

J is TRBJ2-1 and V is TRBV10-3, with 9 bases identical to TRBD2. CDR1 and CDR2 from the germline V gene are ENHRY and SYGVKD. CDR3 length: 14 amino acids. V lost 10 bases and J lost 6; bases outside the gene matches: 10. The CDR3 region is CATREGSGSNEQFF. The DNA for the CDR3 is TGTGCCACCAGGGAGGGTAGCGGGAGCAATGAGCAGTTCTTC.

This clonotype appeared many times. The gene calls are TRBV6-1 and TRBJ2-1; possibly TRBD1 for D (6 bases). Germline CDR1 reads MNHNS; CDR2 reads SASEGT. The CDR3 is 14 amino acids. V shed 5 bases and J shed 5 bases, with 13 bases lying between them. DNA of the CDR3: TGTGCCAGCAGTCCCCAGACAGGACACAATGAGCAGTTCTTC. This sequence encodes CASSPQTGHNEQFF.

This clonotype was seen once. The V gene is TRBV10-1, the J gene TRBJ2-2, with D possibly matching TRBD1 (5 bases). Germline V gene data show CDR1 as WNHNN and CDR2 as SYGVQD (reference sequence). This CDR3 contains 14 residues. Trimming pared 3 bases from V and 3 bases from J, leaving 8 bases between. The CDR3 DNA sequence: TGCGCCAGCAGTGATGACAGCTACACCGGGGAGCTGTTTTTT. This translates into CASSDDSYTGELFF.

Ten or more counts support this clonotype. The V and J genes are TRBV9 and TRBJ2-1; a weak D match, TRBD2 (6 bases). V dropped 1 base and J dropped 0 bases, with 14 bases sitting between them. Germline values: CDR1 SGDLS, CDR2 YYNGEE. CDR3 length: 17 amino acids. The DNA for the CDR3 is TGTGCCAGCAGCGTAACGGCGGGGTTGAGCTCCTACAATGAGCAGTTCTTC. Amino acids: CASSVTAGLSSYNEQFF.

The CDR3 bases are TGTGCCAGCAGTGCTAGCGGAGCCCGAGGGGAGACCCAGTATTTT. Translating gives CASSASGARGETQYF. This rearrangement joins TRBV6-1 to TRBJ2-3, with 7 bases matching TRBD2. The CDR3 loop spans 15 amino acids. CDR1 MNHNS and CDR2 SASEGT come from the germline V gene. V shed 4 bases, J shed 12 bases, and the junction held 16 bases outside the gene matches.

This clonotype is a singleton in its sample. One end of the junction varies from germline; a read error may be responsible. The CDR3, as DNA: TGTGCCAGCGGGGGGGGGCAGGGGGCGCGCCTGTGGGCCGAGACCCTGAACTTC. This gives the protein CASGGGQGARLWAETLNF. The chain carries TRBV6-1 and TRBJ2-5, with D maybe TRBD1 (8 bases). The germline V gene encodes CDR1 MNHNS and CDR2 SASEGT. This CDR3 contains 18 residues.